Each of the 20 T cell receptor beta chains below was sequenced from the same sample in a study of blood T cell repertoires in COVID-19. The table came from immunoSEQ multiplex PCR; TCRdb's copy has only in-frame clones and leaves some out. This sample has about 53,000 clones, with approximately 80% found just once. The sequencing input was peripheral blood. These receptors all come from a woman at least 80 years old with COVID-19, enrolled during active disease.

This clone occurred once. The V call is TRBV14, the J call TRBJ1-3, with D unresolved. Germline values: CDR1 SGHDN, CDR2 FVKESK. This CDR3 spans 17 amino acids. V was trimmed by 4 bases and J by 0 bases, leaving 16 bases between them. CDR3 DNA sequence: TGTGCCAGCAGCCCCCTCGGGGAAATCCACTCTGGAAACACCATATATTTT. It encodes CASSPLGEIHSGNTIYF.

The chain uses TRBV27 and TRBJ2-7; 12 bases fit TRBD2. Trimming at V came to 4 bases and at J to 3 bases, leaving 7 bases not matched to a gene. The CDR3 runs to 16 residues. Germline-derived CDR1 and CDR2 are MNHEY and SMNVEV (reference sequence). CDR3 DNA sequence: TGTGCCAGCAGTTACGCGCTAGCGGGAGGGTTCTACGAGCAGTACTTC. Residues: CASSYALAGGFYEQYF.

This clone has just one count. The chain links TRBV7-9 to TRBJ2-1; 7 nucleotides agree with TRBD1. This CDR3 region has 15 residues. Germline trimming cut 1 base from V and 2 bases from J; bases unmatched to any gene: 2. The germline V gene has CDR1 SEHNR and CDR2 FQNEAQ (reference sequence). In DNA, the CDR3 is TGTGCCAGCAGCTTAGAGGGGGCGACCTACAATGAGCAGTTCTTC. Its protein is CASSLEGATYNEQFF.

The chain uses TRBV3-1 (or the pseudogene TRBV3-2) and TRBJ1-2; the D gene is possibly TRBD1 (6 bases). This CDR3 contains 14 residues. CDR1 is LGHDT, CDR2 YNNKEL, per germline (reference sequence). Trimming cost V 2 bases and J 2 bases, with 9 bases left between them. CDR3 DNA sequence: TGTGCCAGCAGCCAACCGGACAGAAACTATGGCTACACCTTC. This gives the protein CASSQPDRNYGYTF.

The chain has TRBV6-5 and TRBJ1-2; D gene uncertain. V was pared by 6 bases and J by 4 bases, with 9 bases between. The germline gives CDR1 MNHEY, CDR2 SVGAGI. CDR3 length: 12 amino acids. The CDR3 loop is CASSSPGYGYTF. CDR3 nucleotides: TGTGCCAGCAGCTCCCCGGGCTATGGCTACACCTTC.

The chain has TRBV11-2 and TRBJ2-7; 7 nucleotides match TRBD1. The CDR3 runs 14 residues. Germline CDR1 is SGHAT and CDR2 is FQNNGV. V lost 5 bases to trimming and J lost 7 bases; unmatched junction nucleotides: 11. In nucleotides, the CDR3 is TGTGCCAGCAGCCCCAACGACAGGGTTGGGGAGCAGTACTTC. It specifies CASSPNDRVGEQYF.

The genes are TRBV14 and TRBJ2-5, with TRBD2 as a possible D gene (6 bases). The V and J ends lost 3 bases and 5 bases respectively, with 16 bases between them. CDR1 SGHDN and CDR2 FVKESK come from the germline V gene. The CDR3 length is 15 residues. CDR3 protein: CASSHPGRDSETQYF. The CDR3 DNA sequence: TGTGCCAGCAGCCACCCAGGCCGGGACTCTGAGACCCAGTACTTC.

The chain links TRBV16 to TRBJ1-4; D is perhaps TRBD1 (6 bases). V gave up 2 bases and J gave up 8 bases, with 15 bases separating them. The V gene's germline CDR1 is KGHSY and CDR2 FQNENV. This CDR3 comprises 15 residues. CDR3 DNA sequence: TGTGCCAGCAGCCAAACCGGGACACGGGTCGAAAAACTGTTTTTT. This encodes CASSQTGTRVEKLFF.

This chain connects TRBV5-1 to TRBJ2-2, with 8 bases lining up with TRBD2. The CDR3 has 16 amino acids. The J segment lost 3 bases and the V segment lost 7 bases, leaving 11 bases of the junction unmatched. In germline, CDR1 is SGHRS, CDR2 YFSETQ. DNA of the CDR3: TGCGCCAGCTCGAATCCGACTAGCGTTCACACCGGGGAGCTGTTTTTT. Translated: CASSNPTSVHTGELFF.

The V call is TRBV7-8, the J call TRBJ1-2; 11 bases map to TRBD1. With 4 bases clipped from V and 8 bases from J, the junction kept 3 bases outside the gene matches. The CDR3 totals 13 residues. CDR1 is SGHVS and CDR2 is FQNEAQ in the germline V gene. The CDR3 coding sequence is TGTGCCAGCAGCTCCGGGACAGGGGGAGGCTACACCTTC. This encodes CASSSGTGGGYTF.

The chain carries TRBV7-3 and TRBJ2-1; 10 bases fit TRBD2. V lost 6 bases to trimming and J lost 9 bases; unmatched junction nucleotides: 8. The CDR3 sequence is 14 residues long. The germline V gene has CDR1 SGHTA and CDR2 FQGTGA. For the CDR3, the DNA is TGTGCCAGCAGGCAAGCGGGAGGGCCGGGTGAGCAGTTCTTC. Translation gives CASRQAGGPGEQFF.

In its sample, this clone was seen a few times. The V gene is TRBV6-5, the J gene TRBJ2-7, with 9 bases that match TRBD2. The CDR3 loop spans 15 amino acids. Germline V gene lookup returns CDR1 MNHEY and CDR2 SVGAGI. V lost 7 bases, J lost 2 bases, and 9 bases stayed unmatched. CDR3 in amino acids: CASTRGSSGTYEQYF. CDR3 coding DNA: TGTGCCAGCACCCGGGGTTCTAGCGGGACCTACGAGCAGTACTTC.

In its sample, this clone was seen a few times. This chain links TRBV12-3 or TRBV12-4 with TRBJ1-2; D uncertain. Deletions cut 7 bases from V and 5 bases from J, with 14 bases between. The CDR3 contains 13 residues. The CDR3 nucleotides read TGTGCCAGCACCCCCGGTTCACCTTATGGCTACACCTTC. Translation: CASTPGSPYGYTF.

V and J are TRBV2 and TRBJ2-7, with 10 bases lining up with TRBD1. V gave up 9 bases and J gave up 6 bases; unmatched junction bases: 8. The CDR3 extends over 13 amino acids. In germline, CDR1 is SNHLY, CDR2 FYNNEI. The DNA of the CDR3 is TGTGCCAGAACGGGACAGGGGAACGGCGAGCAGTACTTC. Amino acids: CARTGQGNGEQYF.

The V call is TRBV2, the J call TRBJ2-5; the D gene is possibly TRBD2 (7 bases). The germline CDR1 and CDR2 sequences are SNHLY and FYNNEI. The CDR3 loop spans 16 amino acids. The V gene lost 4 bases and the J gene lost 2 bases, with 17 bases spanning the gap. The chain's CDR3 is CASSGGLLADQETQYF. The DNA for the CDR3 is TGTGCCAGCAGTGGGGGGCTTCTAGCGGATCAAGAGACCCAGTACTTC.

The V gene is TRBV4-1, the J gene TRBJ2-2, with a possible D match to TRBD1 (6 bases). The CDR3 has 16 amino acids. Germline-derived CDR1 and CDR2 are MGHRA and YSYEKL. The germline V and J ends were trimmed by 0 bases and 0 bases, with 8 bases remaining between them. Written as DNA, the CDR3 is TGCGCCAGCAGCCAAGATGGACAGCCGAACACCGGGGAGCTGTTTTTT. It encodes CASSQDGQPNTGELFF.

The rearrangement uses TRBV4-2 and TRBJ2-2; D uncertain. The CDR3 extends over 16 amino acids. CDR1 and CDR2 (germline): LGHNA, YNFKEQ. Deletions cut 3 bases from V and 4 bases from J, with 15 bases between. In DNA form, the CDR3 reads TGTGCCAGCAGCCACGCCGGGTTGGCGTTCACCGGGGAGCTGTTTTTT. Translating gives CASSHAGLAFTGELFF.

This chain links TRBV5-1 with TRBJ1-4; TRBD1 matches 8 bases. This CDR3 contains 14 residues. The V segment lost 4 bases and the J segment 5 bases; nucleotides outside the gene matches: 4. The germline CDR1 and CDR2 sequences are SGHRS and YFSETQ. CDR3 in amino acids: CASSIGQGNEKLFF. The CDR3 DNA reads TGCGCCAGCAGCATCGGACAGGGAAATGAAAAACTGTTTTTT.

The chain has TRBV27 and TRBJ1-1; 7 bases line up with TRBD1. The germline V gene encodes CDR1 MNHEY and CDR2 SMNVEV (reference sequence). The CDR3 is made up of 14 amino acids. The J segment lost 4 bases and the V segment lost 6 bases, leaving 8 bases of the junction unmatched. CDR3 sequence: CASRTRQGRTEAFF. The CDR3 nucleotides read TGTGCCAGCAGGACAAGACAGGGCCGCACTGAAGCTTTCTTT.

The chain joins TRBV3-1 (or the pseudogene TRBV3-2) to TRBJ2-3; 7 bases are a match to TRBD2. Trimming took 4 bases from V and 5 from J; bases not matched to a gene: 6. This CDR3 is 14 amino acids long. Germline values: CDR1 LGHDT, CDR2 YNNKEL (reference sequence). The CDR3 DNA follows: TGTGCCAGCAGCCGTGCGGGAGTGGGAGATACGCAGTATTTT. This translates into CASSRAGVGDTQYF.